This entry lists 29 T cell receptor beta chains sequenced from one sample in a study of T-cell memory formation after mild COVID-19. From the 5' RACE reads, TCRdb called clonotypes with MiXCR, one entry per CDR3 protein. In the table there are fewer than 450,000 distinct CDR3 sequences, approximately 24% of which are singletons. The material sequenced was PBMCs or a T cell subset sorted from them (not recorded which). The receptors shown here come from an adult woman who had mild COVID-19 (a few samples of this study predate the infection). Cell type and time point are not known.

This clonotype was detected once. The rearrangement links TRBV7-2 to TRBJ2-7; the D gene is possibly TRBD2 (5 bases). There are 14 residues in the CDR3. V lost 5 bases and J lost 2, with 13 bases in between. The germline V gene encodes CDR1 SGHTA and CDR2 FQGNSA. The DNA for the CDR3 is TGTGCCAGCAGCGTAAAACTAGGGCCCTACGAGCAGTACTTC. Encoded protein: CASSVKLGPYEQYF.

The V gene is TRBV6-1, the J gene TRBJ2-6, with a tentative D call TRBD2 (5 bases). Germline lookup yields CDR1 MNHNS and CDR2 SASEGT. With 6 bases removed from V and 0 bases from J, the gap between germline ends came to 12 bases. This CDR3 has 16 residues. The CDR3 DNA follows: TGTGCCAGCAGCACGGACGGAGGCTCTGGGGCCAACGTCCTGACTTTC. Its translation is CASSTDGGSGANVLTF.

This clonotype was seen a few times. The chain recombines TRBV10-3 with TRBJ2-7; 8 bases match TRBD1. Trimming cost V 6 bases and J 6 bases; bases outside gene matches: 10. Germline V gene data show CDR1 as ENHRY and CDR2 as SYGVKD. This CDR3 has 14 residues. CDR3 in amino acids: CAIRRQGTEGEQYF. CDR3 sequence (DNA): TGTGCCATCAGGAGACAGGGGACGGAAGGCGAGCAGTACTTC.

This clonotype was found a few times. V gene TRBV19 combines with J gene TRBJ1-2, with TRBD1 identical over 8 bases. Germline V CDR1 and CDR2: LNHDA, SQIVND (reference sequence). J lost 7 bases, V lost 3 bases, and 7 bases had no gene match. There are 14 residues in the CDR3. CDR3 nucleotide sequence: TGTGCCAGTAGTATTCCCGGACAGGGCACTGGCTACACCTTC. Amino acid sequence: CASSIPGQGTGYTF. Variable domain in full (rest from reference TRBV19 and TRBJ1-2): DGGITQSPKYLFRKEGQNVTLSCEQNLNHDAMYWYRQDPGQGLRLIYYSQIVNDFQKGDIAEGYSVSREKKESFPLTVTSAQKNPTAFYLCASSIPGQGTGYTFGSGTRLTVV.

The chain recombines TRBV7-8 with TRBJ1-5; 8 bases match TRBD1. V gave up 3 bases and J gave up 6 bases; unmatched junction bases: 7. CDR3 length: 15 amino acids. Germline V gene lookup returns CDR1 SGHVS and CDR2 FQNEAQ. The CDR3 here is CASSFSRGLTQPQHF. In nucleotides, the CDR3 is TGTGCCAGCAGCTTCAGCAGGGGGCTCACTCAGCCCCAGCATTTT.

Only a few counts were recorded for this clonotype. This chain uses TRBV7-3 with TRBJ2-3; possibly TRBD2 for D (6 bases). Germline V gene data show CDR1 as SGHTA and CDR2 as FQGTGA. V lost 1 base, J lost 7 bases, and 27 bases lay in between. This CDR3 is built from 19 residues. The CDR3 nucleotides read TGTGCCAGCAGCTTAAGAGAGGGGAGAGGTAGCGGTTCCGGGTATACGCAGTATTTT. Protein product: CASSLREGRGSGSGYTQYF.

This clonotype was counted between two and nine times. The chain has TRBV7-9 and TRBJ2-7; 11 nucleotides line up with TRBD1. CDR1 SEHNR and CDR2 FQNEAQ come from the germline V gene (reference sequence). V was clipped by 3 bases and J by 5 bases; unmatched bases: 6. This CDR3 is 15 amino acids long. Here the CDR3 reads CASSLVGQGDDEQYF. The CDR3 DNA follows: TGTGCCAGCAGCTTGGTGGGACAGGGGGACGACGAGCAGTACTTC. Full variable domain (rest looked up from reference TRBV7-9 and TRBJ2-7): DTGVSQNPRHKITKRGQNVTFRCDPISEHNRLYWYRQTLGQGPEFLTYFQNEAQLEKSRLLSDRFSAERPKGSFSTLEIQRTEQGDSAMYLCASSLVGQGDDEQYFGPGTRLTVT.

This clonotype was picked up one time. The V gene is TRBV6-2 or TRBV6-3, the J gene TRBJ2-1; 7 positions agree with TRBD2. The CDR3 is 18 amino acids. Germline CDR1 MNHEY, CDR2 SVGEGT. The V and J ends lost 0 bases and 1 base, in that order; junction bases with no gene match: 9. The CDR3 DNA sequence: TGTGCCAGCAGTTACTCGAGCTGGGGGGGAGCGTCCTACAATGAGCAGTTCTTC. Translating gives CASSYSSWGGASYNEQFF.

V usage is TRBV7-9 and J usage is TRBJ2-3; 13 nucleotides align to TRBD2. The CDR3 spans 15 residues. From germline, CDR1 is SEHNR and CDR2 FQNEAQ (reference sequence). V was clipped by 5 bases and J by 6 bases; unmatched bases: 5. This CDR3 reads CASSDATSGGDTQYF. DNA of the CDR3: TGTGCCAGCAGCGATGCGACTAGCGGGGGGGATACGCAGTATTTT. The complete variable domain, with remaining parts taken from reference TRBV7-9 and TRBJ2-3, reads DTGVSQNPRHKITKRGQNVTFRCDPISEHNRLYWYRQTLGQGPEFLTYFQNEAQLEKSRLLSDRFSAERPKGSFSTLEIQRTEQGDSAMYLCASSDATSGGDTQYFGPGTRLTVL.

The chain uses TRBV20-1 and TRBJ1-1; D unresolved. Per germline, CDR1 DFQATT and CDR2 SNEGSKA (reference sequence). Trimming took 5 bases from V and 2 from J, leaving 3 bases between them. The CDR3 is 10 residues long. As DNA, the CDR3 is TGCAGTGCTGCTAACACTGAAGCTTTCTTT. Amino acid sequence: CSAANTEAFF.

The CDR3 sequence is CATSGGNRGRGDTQYF. CDR3 nucleotide sequence: TGTGCCACCAGTGGTGGAAACAGGGGAAGAGGAGATACGCAGTATTTT. The chain uses TRBV24-1 and TRBJ2-3; 7 bases map to TRBD1. The CDR3 runs to 16 residues. CDR1 is KGHDR and CDR2 is SFDVKD in the germline V gene. J gave up 5 bases and V 5 bases, and 12 bases lay outside the gene matches.

The chain joins TRBV5-5 to TRBJ1-1; TRBD1 matches at 9 bases. Trimming removed 3 bases from V and 5 bases from J; junction bases left unmatched: 5. Germline CDR1 SGHKS, CDR2 YYEKEE (reference sequence). The CDR3 runs to 14 residues. The CDR3 DNA follows: TGTGCCAGCAGCTGGAGACAGGGGGGGACTGAAGCTTTCTTT. Protein sequence: CASSWRQGGTEAFF. Combining the CDR3 with reference TRBV5-5 and TRBJ1-1 gives the whole variable domain DAGVTQSPTHLIKTRGQQVTLRCSPISGHKSVSWYQQVLGQGPQFIFQYYEKEERGRGNFPDRFSARQFPNYSSELNVNALLLGDSALYLCASSWRQGGTEAFFGQGTRLTVV.

The V call is TRBV24-1, the J call TRBJ2-1; 9 positions agree with TRBD2. V was clipped by 1 base and J by 4 bases; unmatched bases: 4. Looked up from germline, CDR1 is KGHDR and CDR2 is SFDVKD. This CDR3 has 16 residues. The chain's CDR3 is CATSDLSAGGYNEQFF. The CDR3 bases are TGTGCCACCAGTGATTTATCAGCGGGAGGTTACAATGAGCAGTTCTTC.

Only a few counts were recorded for this clonotype. The genes are TRBV7-6 and TRBJ1-2; D gene uncertain. This CDR3 has 13 residues. Trimming left V 5 bases short and J 8 bases short, with 15 bases between. Germline lookup yields CDR1 SGHVS and CDR2 FNYEAQ. The DNA of the CDR3 is TGTGCCAGCAGCCCCGGGGTTTCCGGGGGCTACACCTTC. The encoded protein is CASSPGVSGGYTF.

This clonotype showed up just a few times. This chain uses TRBV9 with TRBJ2-2, with TRBD1 as a possible D gene (6 bases). This CDR3 spans 16 amino acids. CDR1 and CDR2 (germline): SGDLS, YYNGEE. V shed 3 bases and J shed 1 base, with 13 bases lying between them. CDR3 DNA: TGTGCCAGCAGCGAAGCCGGGACACTGAACACCGGGGAGCTGTTTTTT. Amino acid sequence: CASSEAGTLNTGELFF.

This clonotype was seen many times. V is TRBV5-1 and J is TRBJ2-7; 7 bases line up with TRBD1. Trimming at V came to 3 bases and at J to 3 bases, leaving 9 bases not matched to a gene. This CDR3 has 15 residues. Germline CDR1 reads SGHRS; CDR2 reads YFSETQ. The CDR3 DNA reads as TGCGCCAGCAGCTCTACCGGACAGGAACGCTACGAGCAGTACTTC. As protein: CASSSTGQERYEQYF.

The table lists this clonotype with a few counts. V is TRBV12-3 or TRBV12-4 and J is TRBJ1-1; 7 nucleotides line up with TRBD1. There are 14 residues in the CDR3. The V and J ends lost 5 bases and 1 base, in that order; junction bases with no gene match: 4. DNA of the CDR3: TGTGCCAGCAGTACAGGGGTCCCGAACACTGAAGCTTTCTTT. Translation gives CASSTGVPNTEAFF.

This clonotype was detected only a few times. V and J are TRBV7-8 and TRBJ2-3; D is perhaps TRBD1 or TRBD2 (5 bases each). The CDR3 consists of 16 residues. V was shortened by 2 bases and J by 3 bases, with 15 bases between the two germline ends. The germline gives CDR1 SGHVS, CDR2 FQNEAQ. The CDR3 region has the DNA TGTGCCAGCAGCTTAACCCAGGGAGCAAGAACAGATACGCAGTATTTT. Protein sequence: CASSLTQGARTDTQYF. Using reference TRBV7-8 and TRBJ2-3 for the parts outside the CDR3, the full variable domain is GAGVSQSPRYKVAKRGQDVALRCDPISGHVSLFWYQQALGQGPEFLTYFQNEAQLDKSGLPSDRFFAERPEGSVSTLKIQRTQQEDSAVYLCASSLTQGARTDTQYFGPGTRLTVL.

This sequence joins TRBV11-1 and TRBJ2-7; 9 nucleotides align to TRBD1. V shed 5 bases and J 7 bases; nucleotides not matched to a gene: 9. Per the germline V gene, CDR1 is SGHAT and CDR2 is FQDESV (reference sequence). This CDR3 contains 14 residues. CDR3 coding DNA: TGTGCCAGCAGCGATAAACAGGGGGCGGAGGAGCAGTACTTC. This translates into CASSDKQGAEEQYF.

V gene TRBV6-1 combines with J gene TRBJ1-5, with D maybe TRBD1 (5 bases). The CDR3 runs 17 residues. Germline lookup yields CDR1 MNHNS and CDR2 SASEGT. Deletions cut 4 bases from V and 1 base from J, with 17 bases between. This CDR3 reads CASSGASWGRSNQPQHF. The CDR3 region has the DNA TGTGCCAGCAGTGGTGCTTCGTGGGGGAGGAGCAATCAGCCCCAGCATTTT.

The chain has TRBV5-1 and TRBJ1-1, with a possible D match to TRBD1 (5 bases). This CDR3 comprises 15 residues. The V gene's germline CDR1 is SGHRS and CDR2 YFSETQ. The ends were cut back, 4 bases at V and 5 bases at J, with 18 bases in the middle. In DNA form, the CDR3 reads TGCGCCAGCAGCCCCGGACATTCTCTAAAGACTGAAGCTTTCTTT. Protein product: CASSPGHSLKTEAFF. The whole variable domain, remainder taken from reference TRBV5-1 and TRBJ1-1, is KAGVTQTPRYLIKTRGQQVTLSCSPISGHRSVSWYQQTPGQGLQFLFEYFSETQRNKGNFPGRFSGRQFSNSRSEMNVSTLELGDSALYLCASSPGHSLKTEAFFGQGTRLTVV.

The chain uses TRBV7-2 and TRBJ2-3; D remains unclear. This CDR3 has 14 residues. V was clipped by 4 bases and J by 4 bases, with 12 bases between them. Germline assignment: CDR1 SGHTA and CDR2 FQGNSA. The CDR3 region has the DNA TGTGCCAGCAGCTCCATAGGTCGTCCAGATACGCAGTATTTT. Protein product: CASSSIGRPDTQYF.

This clonotype came up many times. This chain connects TRBV12-3 or TRBV12-4 to TRBJ1-2; D may be TRBD1 (5 bases). V was pared by 6 bases and J by 3 bases, with 8 bases between. This CDR3 region has 12 residues. The CDR3 loop is CASSGTHYGYTF. The CDR3 coding sequence is TGTGCCAGCAGCGGGACCCACTATGGCTACACCTTC.

This clonotype has only a few counts. The chain is built from TRBV6-1 and TRBJ2-7; D tentatively fits TRBD1 or TRBD2 (6 bases each). Germline V gene lookup returns CDR1 MNHNS and CDR2 SASEGT. The CDR3 sequence is 16 residues long. Between the trimmed V and J ends, which lost 2 bases and 1 base, there was a span of 15 bases. The CDR3, as DNA: TGTGCCAGCAGTGAAAGGGGGGTAGGTGCTTCCTACGAGCAGTACTTC. Protein: CASSERGVGASYEQYF.

This rearrangement joins TRBV12-3 or TRBV12-4 to TRBJ1-5; D not certain. The germline V and J ends were trimmed by 3 bases and 2 bases, with 8 bases remaining between them. This CDR3 is built from 14 residues. Written as DNA, the CDR3 is TGTGCCAGCAGTTTTCCGTACGGCAATCAGCCCCAGCATTTT. Its translation: CASSFPYGNQPQHF.

J is TRBJ2-3 and V is TRBV12-3 or TRBV12-4, with D perhaps being TRBD1 or TRBD2 (5 bases each). The CDR3 consists of 16 residues. V was shortened by 5 bases and J by 5 bases, with 20 bases between the two germline ends. The CDR3 DNA reads as TGTGCCAGCAGTCCCGAGGGGCGCATCGGGGAAGATACGCAGTATTTT. Its translation: CASSPEGRIGEDTQYF.

There are a few counts of this clonotype. The V call is TRBV6-5, the J call TRBJ2-1, with D possibly matching TRBD2 (7 bases). CDR3 size: 16 residues. Germline loops: CDR1 MNHEY, CDR2 SVGAGI. Trimming removed 6 bases at V and 3 bases at J, with 18 bases between. CDR3 coding DNA: TGTGCCAGCAGCTCCCTGAGGGGGGGCTTCTACAATGAGCAGTTCTTC. Protein sequence: CASSSLRGGFYNEQFF.

The chain has TRBV24-1 and TRBJ2-3, with a tentative D call TRBD1 (6 bases). Germline V gives CDR1 KGHDR, CDR2 SFDVKD. The CDR3 loop spans 14 amino acids. V lost 2 bases and J lost 2, with 7 bases in between. The CDR3 region has the DNA TGTGCCACCAGTGATTGGACAGTCACAGATACGCAGTATTTT. This gives the protein CATSDWTVTDTQYF.

This clonotype was counted a few times. This chain uses TRBV28 with TRBJ1-3, with D possibly being TRBD1 (6 bases). The CDR3 covers 14 residues. The V end lost 10 bases, the J end lost 4 bases, and 17 bases lay between the germline ends. Germline CDR1 and CDR2: MDHEN and SYDVKM. The CDR3 region has the DNA TGTGCCACCGAGGGGGGGCAGCTGGGAAACACCATATATTTT. This sequence encodes CATEGGQLGNTIYF.